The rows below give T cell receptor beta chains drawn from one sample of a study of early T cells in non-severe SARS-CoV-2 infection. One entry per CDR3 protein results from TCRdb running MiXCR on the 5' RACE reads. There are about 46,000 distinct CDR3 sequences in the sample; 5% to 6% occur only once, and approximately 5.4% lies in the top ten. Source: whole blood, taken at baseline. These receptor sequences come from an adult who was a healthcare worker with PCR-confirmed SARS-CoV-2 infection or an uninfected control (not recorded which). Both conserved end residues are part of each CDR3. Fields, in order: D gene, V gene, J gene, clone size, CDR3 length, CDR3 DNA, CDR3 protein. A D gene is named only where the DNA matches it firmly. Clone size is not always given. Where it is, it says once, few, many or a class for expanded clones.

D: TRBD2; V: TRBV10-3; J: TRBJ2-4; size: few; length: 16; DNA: TGTGCCATCAGTGAATACCGGGAGGGTGATATAAACATTCAGTACTTC; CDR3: CAISEYREGDINIQYF
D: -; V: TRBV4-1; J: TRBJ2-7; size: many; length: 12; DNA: TGCGCCAGCAGCCAAGACGACTACGAGCAGTACTTC; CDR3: CASSQDDYEQYF
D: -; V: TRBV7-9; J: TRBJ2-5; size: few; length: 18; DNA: TGTGCCAGCAGCTCCAGGACCAGCTCCTCTTTACTAAAAGAGACCCAGTACTTC; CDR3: CASSSRTSSSLLKETQYF
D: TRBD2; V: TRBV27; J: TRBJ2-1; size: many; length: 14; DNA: TGTGCCAGCAGTTCGGGGACTAGCTTTCATGAGCAGTTCTTC; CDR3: CASSSGTSFHEQFF
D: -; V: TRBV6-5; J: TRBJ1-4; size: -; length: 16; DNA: TGTGCCAGCAGTTACTCTGGCCCGGGGGGAAATGAAAAACTGTTTTTT; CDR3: CASSYSGPGGNEKLFF
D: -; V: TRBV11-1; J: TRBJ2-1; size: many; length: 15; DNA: TGTGCCAGCAGCGAGCGTACTAGCAAGGGCCATGAGCAGTTCTTC; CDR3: CASSERTSKGHEQFF
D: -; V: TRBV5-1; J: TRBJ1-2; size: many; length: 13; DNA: TGCGCCAGCAGTATGATGGGCTACTATGGCTACACCTTC; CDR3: CASSMMGYYGYTF
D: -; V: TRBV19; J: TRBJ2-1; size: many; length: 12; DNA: TGTGCCAGTAGACTCAGGGTGGGGGAGCAGTTCTTC; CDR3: CASRLRVGEQFF
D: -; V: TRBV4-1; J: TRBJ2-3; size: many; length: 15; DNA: TGCGCCAGCAGCCGAAGGCCCAACCAGGGAGATACGCAGTATTTT; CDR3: CASSRRPNQGDTQYF
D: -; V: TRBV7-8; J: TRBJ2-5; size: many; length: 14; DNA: TGTGCCAGCAGCTTAGATGGGGATTATGTGACCCAGTACTTC; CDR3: CASSLDGDYVTQYF
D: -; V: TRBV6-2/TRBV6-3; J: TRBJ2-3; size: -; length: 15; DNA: TGTGCCAGCAGGCCAAGGTCGTGGCCCGCAGATACGCAGTATTTT; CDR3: CASRPRSWPADTQYF
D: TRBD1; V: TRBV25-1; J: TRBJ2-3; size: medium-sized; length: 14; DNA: TGTGCCAGCAGTGAAGGACAGGGGGCAGATACGCAGTATTTT; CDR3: CASSEGQGADTQYF
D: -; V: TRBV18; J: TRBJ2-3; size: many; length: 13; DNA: TGTGCCAGCTCACCGGACTCGGCAGATACGCAGTATTTT; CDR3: CASSPDSADTQYF
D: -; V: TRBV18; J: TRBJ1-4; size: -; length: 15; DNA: TGTGCCAGCTCACCTGGACGGTGGACGGATGAAAAACTGTTTTTT; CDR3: CASSPGRWTDEKLFF
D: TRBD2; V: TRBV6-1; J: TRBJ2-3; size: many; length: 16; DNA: TGTGCCAGCAGCGCCGTGGGACTAGCGATGTCAGATACGCAGTATTTT; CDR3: CASSAVGLAMSDTQYF
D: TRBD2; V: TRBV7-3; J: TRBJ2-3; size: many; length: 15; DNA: TGTGCCAGCAGCTCCAGGCAGACTAGCGCAGATACGCAGTATTTT; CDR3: CASSSRQTSADTQYF
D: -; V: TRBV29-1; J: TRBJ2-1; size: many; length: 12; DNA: TGCAGCGTTGCGGTTCCGGACAATGAGCAGTTCTTC; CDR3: CSVAVPDNEQFF
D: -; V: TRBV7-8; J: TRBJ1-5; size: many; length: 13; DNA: TGTGCCAGCAGCTTAGGAGACAGTCTTACCCAGCATTTT; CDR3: CASSLGDSLTQHF
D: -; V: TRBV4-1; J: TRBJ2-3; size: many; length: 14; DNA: TGCGCCAGCAGCCAAGATACGACTTCAGATACGCAGTATTTT; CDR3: CASSQDTTSDTQYF
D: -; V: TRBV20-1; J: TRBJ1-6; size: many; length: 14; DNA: TGCAGTGCTAGAGATGGGCAGCGAAATTCACCCCTCCACTTT; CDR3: CSARDGQRNSPLHF
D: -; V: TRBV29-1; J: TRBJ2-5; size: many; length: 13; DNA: TGCAGCGTTGAGCTCGAGGGGAGGGAGACCCAGTACTTC; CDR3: CSVELEGRETQYF
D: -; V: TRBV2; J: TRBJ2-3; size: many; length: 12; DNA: TGTGCCAGCAGTACTCAGGGGGATACGCAGTATTTT; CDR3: CASSTQGDTQYF
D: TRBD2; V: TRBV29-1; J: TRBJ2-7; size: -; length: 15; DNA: TGCAGCGTTTTCGGTCGCGGGAGGTTGGTTTGGGAGCAGTACTTC; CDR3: CSVFGRGRLVWEQYF
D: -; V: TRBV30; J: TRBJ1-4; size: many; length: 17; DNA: TGTGCCTGGAGTTTTAGATCTGGGGGGCCAACTAATGAAAAACTGTTTTTT; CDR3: CAWSFRSGGPTNEKLFF
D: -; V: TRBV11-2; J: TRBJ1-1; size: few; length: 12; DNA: TGTGCCAGCAGAGCCGGGACCCACGAGGCTTTCTTT; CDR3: CASRAGTHEAFF
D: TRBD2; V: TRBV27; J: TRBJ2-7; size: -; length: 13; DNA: TGTGCCAGCAGCCCAGCGGGAGGGTACGAGCAGTACTTC; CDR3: CASSPAGGYEQYF
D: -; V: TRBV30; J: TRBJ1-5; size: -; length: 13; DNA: TGTGCCTGGAGTGTACGGCAGAATCAGCCCCAGCATTTT; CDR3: CAWSVRQNQPQHF
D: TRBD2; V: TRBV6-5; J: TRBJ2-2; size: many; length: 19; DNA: TGTGCCAGCAGACCTAGGAAACTAGCGGGACCCCCGAGCACCGGGGAGCTGTTTTTT; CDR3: CASRPRKLAGPPSTGELFF
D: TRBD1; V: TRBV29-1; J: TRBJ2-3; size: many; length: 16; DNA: TGCAGCGTTGAAGCCGGTCGGGACAGGTACACAGATACGCAGTATTTT; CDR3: CSVEAGRDRYTDTQYF
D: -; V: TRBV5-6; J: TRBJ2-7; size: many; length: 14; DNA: TGTGCCAGCAGCTTGACAGGAGTTTCCAACGAGCAGTACTTC; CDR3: CASSLTGVSNEQYF
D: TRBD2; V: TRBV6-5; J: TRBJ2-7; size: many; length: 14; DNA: TGTGCCAGCAGCGCCGGGACTAGCGGTCTCGAGCAGTACTTC; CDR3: CASSAGTSGLEQYF
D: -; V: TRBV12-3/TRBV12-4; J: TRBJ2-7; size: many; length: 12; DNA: TGTGCCAGCAGTGTGAAAGTCTACGAGCAGTACTTC; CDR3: CASSVKVYEQYF
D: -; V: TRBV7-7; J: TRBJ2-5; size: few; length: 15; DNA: TGTGCCAGCAGCTTAGTTCCGGGGCGCCAAGAGACCCAGTACTTC; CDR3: CASSLVPGRQETQYF